The following is a TCR beta chain sequence with its context. No cognate antigen has been identified for it. No base quality information exists; no much larger clone differs at one position. This specimen belongs to a study of response to subunit inactivated influenza vaccine (dated by TCRdb to the late 2010s). General notes on the study: The study used deep quantitative T cell receptor repertoire profiling to track responses to a trivalent subunit inactivated influenza vaccine.

Library method: RT-PCR. The data were produced on an Illumina HiSeq 2500. TCRdb ran its own pipeline on the public reads, namely fastp trimming at Q25 and MiXCR clone calling, and kept in-frame beta chains. Rows matching on CDR3 protein sequence are summarized as one entry with the most common DNA and genes. The sample profile shows about 780,000 distinct CDR3 sequences; less than 20% of them were found once. In total, the top ten clones hold about 11% of the sample. The germline V gene provides CDR1 SGHTA and CDR2 FQGNSA. The CDR3 sequence holds 15 residues, the cysteine and phenylalanine included. CDR3 DNA only is kept here, 45 bases in frame from base 1. V ends up 3 bases short and J 5 bases short, with an unmatched junction base count of 10. Paper-wide results and their limitations: The authors suggested that each seasonal influenza vaccination may recruit only a limited number of new T cells.

The rearranged segments are TRBV7-2 and TRBJ2-7; 7 bases in the junction line up with TRBD2. The sample consisted of PBMCs from blood, taken more than 4 days after vaccination. The sequence derives from a man aged 50-60 years who received an inactivated influenza vaccine. Donor details come from another sample of the same person, matched by shared clones. The CDR3 reads as follows: CASSFTGLPSDEQYF. The nucleotides read TGTGCCAGCAGCTTCACGGGACTACCTTCTGACGAGCAGTACTTC. With all but the CDR3 taken from the reference TRBV7-2 and TRBJ2-7 genes, the full variable domain is: GAGVSQSPSNKVTEKGKDVELRCDPISGHTALYWYRQSLGQGLEFLIYFQGNSAPDKSGLPSDRFSAERTGGSVSTLTIQRTQQEDSAVYLCASSFTGLPSDEQYFGPGTRLTVT.